This TCR beta chain was found in a study of blood T cells in healthy people across ages (dated by TCRdb to about 2015). For the wider study: In model experiments, template switching captured about one uniquely barcoded TCR beta cDNA molecule for every two T cells. To track age-related changes in TCR beta repertoire diversity, the study relied on deep sequencing normalized with unique cDNA molecular identifiers. To avoid experimental bias, donors of different ages were distributed randomly across sequencing lanes. The donors were divided into four age groups: young (average approximately 15 years), middle-aged (over 35), aged (approximately 62) and long-lived (roughly 82). The study analyzed two additional independent replicas of 1 million unique cDNA reads from the same blood draw for two donors, one aged 18 to 30 and one aged 80 or older. General study outcomes and caveats: Estimates of total diversity based on one million sequenced T cells were regarded as lower bounds and as underestimates. Bulk unsorted PBMC profiling prevented conclusive comparison of naive and antigen-experienced compartments. Compared with the aged group, the long-lived group had more naive CD4+ T cells, fewer expanded clones and increased TCR diversity, suggesting age selection. As age increased, observed TCR beta diversity per million T cells dropped in a roughly linear way, and a significant reduction was already evident by age 40. Donor CMV infection status was unknown, potentially confounding age-related changes in expanded clonotypes. A strong correlation was found between observed TCR beta diversity and the percentage of naive T cells measured by flow cytometry.

The roughly 42 donors, aged about 6 to 100 years, were systemically healthy Caucasian individuals from Russia. Ten milliliters of peripheral blood were drawn from each donor into EDTA-treated Vacutainer tubes. Ficoll-Paque density-gradient centrifugation was used to isolate PBMCs, with at least 6 million obtained per sample. Total RNA was extracted from PBMCs with Trizol reagent, with at least 6 micrograms obtained per sample. For every donor, flow cytometry on a PBMC aliquot measured the percentage of naive CD45RAhigh/CD27high T cells. The library was made by 5' RACE. TCRdb lists the instrument as Illumina HiSeq 2500. A second PCR of roughly 6 to 11 cycles was run with a J-beta primer mix and a sample-barcoded 5' primer. A template-switch 5' adaptor carrying 12 random nucleotides introduced a unique molecular identifier onto each TCR beta cDNA molecule. Each sample yielded at least 2.5 million CDR3-containing paired-end reads. The Mint cDNA synthesis kit, primed by a TRBC-specific oligonucleotide, was used to synthesize first-strand cDNA from all RNA. Following uracil-DNA glycosylase treatment, all cDNA underwent a first 18-cycle PCR with the universal primers M1SS and BC2_uni_R. On the authors' methods: Normalization of each sample was performed by random selection of 1 million high-quality reads, each carrying a distinct molecular identifier. Reads with shared molecular identifiers were discarded instead of being binned into consensus sequences. MiTCR, run with a Q25 quality threshold and the strictest error-elimination algorithm, handled CDR3 identification, clonotype clustering and error correction. A nonparametric unseen species model with Euler transformation was used to estimate a lower bound on total TCR beta diversity. The public reads were reanalyzed by TCRdb: fastp trimming at Q25, MiXCR alignment, in-frame beta chains only. Identical CDR3 proteins give one entry, which carries the most common genes and DNA. The V and J calls, along with clone size, are taken from TCRdb and not from the paper's own processing. In all, the sample holds around 690,000 distinct CDR3 sequences, and about 54% of those were seen once. 30% to 40% of the sample is in the top ten clones.

A word on this clonotype: The antigen it recognizes is unknown. No much larger clone exists at a distance of one base, and base qualities are not known.

At the junction V is shortened by 3 bases and J by 6 bases; bases outside the gene matches: 10. Including the terminal cysteine and phenylalanine, the CDR3 comprises 15 residues. Of all the DNA, just the CDR3 is kept, 45 bases in frame from base 1. CDR1 and CDR2, per the germline V gene, are SNHLY and FYNNEI. The sequence came from a man between 60 and 75 years old in good health. Input material: blood. The chain joins TRBV2 to TRBJ2-5, with 7 bases aligning to TRBD2. The CDR3 has the sequence CASSEGRGVVQTQYF. The DNA is TGTGCCAGCAGTGAGGGGAGGGGAGTTGTGCAGACCCAGTACTTC.